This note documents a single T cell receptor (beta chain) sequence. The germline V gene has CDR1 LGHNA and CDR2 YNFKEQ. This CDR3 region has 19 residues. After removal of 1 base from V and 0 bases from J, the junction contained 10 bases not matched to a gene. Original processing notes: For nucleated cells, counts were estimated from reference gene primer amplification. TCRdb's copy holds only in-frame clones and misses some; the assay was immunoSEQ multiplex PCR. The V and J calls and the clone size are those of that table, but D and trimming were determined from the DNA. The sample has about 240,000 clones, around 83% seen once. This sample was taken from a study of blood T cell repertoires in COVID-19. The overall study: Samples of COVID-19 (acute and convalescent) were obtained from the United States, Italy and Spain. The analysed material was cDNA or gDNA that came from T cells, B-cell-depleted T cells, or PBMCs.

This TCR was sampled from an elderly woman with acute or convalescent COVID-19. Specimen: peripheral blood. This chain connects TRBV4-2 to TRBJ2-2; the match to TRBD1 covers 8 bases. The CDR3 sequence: CASSQGGTGGFANTGELFF. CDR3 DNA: TGTGCCAGCAGCCAAGGAGGGACAGGAGGTTTCGCGAACACCGGGGAGCTGTTTTTT.